Detailed here is one T cell receptor beta chain. The antigen is not known. Trimming removed 8 bases from V and 5 bases from J; junction bases left unmatched: 9. The CDR3 totals 14 residues. CDR1 and CDR2 (germline): WSHSY, SAAADI. This record belongs to a study of vaccination and CD4 T cells after COVID-19. Study in general: With a range of 35 to 161, the median interval from diagnosis to drawing post-COVID samples was approximately 100 days. From HCoV-229E, HCoV-OC43, HCoV-NL63 and SARS-CoV-2, overlapping spike peptides were used to stimulate the cells.

As for treatment: approximately nine-day PBMC culture with coronavirus spike peptide pools or control peptides (ViraFEST assay). Upon completion of 10 days of culture, CD4+ T cells were isolated via negative selection. With the Oncomine TCR Beta short-read assay, DNA from cultured CD4+ T cells was sequenced. Each CDR3 protein gets one entry after TCRdb re-called the PCR reads with MiXCR. Of fewer than 20,000 distinct CDR3 sequences listed, roughly 45% are singletons. V gene TRBV10-2 combines with J gene TRBJ2-3, with 8 bases lining up with TRBD2. The receptor was derived from a human donor who had recovered from COVID-19. The material sequenced was CD4+ T cells from blood, cultured in vitro. The CDR3 DNA reads as TGCGCCAGCGGCCCGACGGGAGGGAGAGATACGCAGTATTTT. It translates to CASGPTGGRDTQYF.